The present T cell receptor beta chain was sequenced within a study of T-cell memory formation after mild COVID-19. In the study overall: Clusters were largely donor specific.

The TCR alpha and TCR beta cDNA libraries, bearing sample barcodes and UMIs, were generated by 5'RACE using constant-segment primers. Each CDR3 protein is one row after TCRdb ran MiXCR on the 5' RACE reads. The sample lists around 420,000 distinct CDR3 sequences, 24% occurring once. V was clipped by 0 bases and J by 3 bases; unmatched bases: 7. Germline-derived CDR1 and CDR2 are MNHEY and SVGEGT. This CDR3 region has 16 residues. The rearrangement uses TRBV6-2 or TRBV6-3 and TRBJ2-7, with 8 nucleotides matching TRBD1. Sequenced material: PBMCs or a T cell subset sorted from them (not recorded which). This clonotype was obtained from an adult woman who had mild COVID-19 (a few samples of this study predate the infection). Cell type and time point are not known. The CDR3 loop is CASSYSDRGRYYEQYF. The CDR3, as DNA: TGTGCCAGCAGTTACTCTGACAGGGGAAGATACTACGAGCAGTACTTC.